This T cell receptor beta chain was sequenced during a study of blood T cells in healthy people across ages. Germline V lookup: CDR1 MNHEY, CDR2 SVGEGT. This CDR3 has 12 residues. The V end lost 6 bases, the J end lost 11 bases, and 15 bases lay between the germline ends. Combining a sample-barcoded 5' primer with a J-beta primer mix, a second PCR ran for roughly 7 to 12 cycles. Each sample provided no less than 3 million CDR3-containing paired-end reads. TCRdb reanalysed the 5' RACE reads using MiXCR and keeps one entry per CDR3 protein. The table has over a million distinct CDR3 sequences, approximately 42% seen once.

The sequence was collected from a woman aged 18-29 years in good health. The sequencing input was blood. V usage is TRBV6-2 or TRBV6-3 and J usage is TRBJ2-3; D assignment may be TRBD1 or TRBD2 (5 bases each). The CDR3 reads CASSFGTGGQYF. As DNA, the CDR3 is TGTGCCAGCAGCTTCGGGACCGGCGGGCAGTATTTT.